Described below is a single TCR beta chain sequence and its context. Its target is unknown. V dropped 4 bases and J dropped 1; count of bases not matched to a gene: 16. CDR3 size: 19 residues. Looked up from germline, CDR1 is MDHEN and CDR2 is SYDVKM. The table came from immunoSEQ multiplex PCR; TCRdb's copy has only in-frame clones and leaves some out. The repertoire holds about 110,000 clones, with approximately 96% as singletons. These data come from a study of cytomegalovirus exposure and HLA in healthy donors. Whole-study findings and limits: Accounts indicate the classifier identified cytomegalovirus status with strong specificity and sensitivity.

This TCR came from a woman between 18 and 29 years old in good health and CMV-seronegative. Sequenced sample: PBMCs. This chain links TRBV28 with TRBJ2-4; TRBD1 agrees at 7 bases. CDR3 in amino acids: CASSSSAVGTATAKNIQYF. The CDR3 region has the DNA TGTGCCAGCAGTTCTTCCGCGGTTGGGACAGCCACCGCCAAAAACATTCAGTACTTC.